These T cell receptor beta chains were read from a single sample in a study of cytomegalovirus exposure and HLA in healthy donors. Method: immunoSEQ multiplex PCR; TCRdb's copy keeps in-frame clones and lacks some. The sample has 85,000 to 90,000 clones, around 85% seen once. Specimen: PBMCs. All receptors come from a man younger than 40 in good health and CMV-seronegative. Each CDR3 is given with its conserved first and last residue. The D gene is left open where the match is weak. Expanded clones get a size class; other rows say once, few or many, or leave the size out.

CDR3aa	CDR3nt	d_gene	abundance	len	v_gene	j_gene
CASSAGTGVSPLHF	TGTGCCAGCAGTGCCGGGACAGGGGTCTCACCCCTCCACTTT	TRBD1	NA	14	TRBV6-5	TRBJ1-6
CASSDRRAEAFF	TGTGCCAGCAGTGACAGGCGGGCGGAAGCTTTCTTT	NA	NA	12	TRBV25-1	TRBJ1-1
CASSPQGGTVGSYEQYF	TGTGCCAGTAGTCCCCAGGGGGGCACGGTGGGCTCCTACGAGCAGTACTTC	NA	NA	17	TRBV19	TRBJ2-7
CASSKGRAGNEQFF	TGTGCCAGCAGCAAAGGCAGGGCCGGTAATGAGCAGTTCTTC	NA	once	14	TRBV21-1	TRBJ2-1
CASSPGNGPSNQPQHF	TGTGCCAGCAGCCCCGGGAATGGGCCGAGCAATCAGCCCCAGCATTTT	NA	NA	16	TRBV7-2	TRBJ1-5
CASSLGAGTGRTDTQYF	TGCGCCAGCAGCCTAGGGGCCGGGACAGGGAGGACAGATACGCAGTATTTT	TRBD1	NA	17	TRBV5-1	TRBJ2-3
CASSLVRGGAYEQYF	TGCGCCAGCAGCTTGGTGCGTGGAGGTGCCTACGAGCAGTACTTC	NA	NA	15	TRBV5-1	TRBJ2-7
CASSARRLTDPNTEAFF	TGCGCCAGCAGTGCCCGCCGCCTGACAGATCCTAACACTGAAGCTTTCTTT	NA	NA	17	TRBV4-1	TRBJ1-1
CASSGEGGYGYTF	TGTGCCAGTAGCGGGGAGGGGGGCTATGGCTACACCTTC	NA	NA	13	TRBV19	TRBJ1-2
CASSRGQGYAKLFF	TGTGCCAGCAGCAGGGGACAGGGTTACGCAAAACTGTTTTTT	TRBD1	NA	14	TRBV5-6	TRBJ1-4
CASSQGRGYQPQHF	TGCGCCAGCAGCCAAGGTAGGGGGTATCAGCCCCAGCATTTT	NA	NA	14	TRBV4-3	TRBJ1-5
CASSVQGVSRNQPQHF	TGTGCCAGTAGTGTACAGGGGGTGAGTCGCAATCAGCCCCAGCATTTT	TRBD1	NA	16	TRBV19	TRBJ1-5
CASSPDWQGYNGYTF	TGTGCCAGCTCACCTGATTGGCAGGGCTACAATGGCTACACCTTC	NA	NA	15	TRBV18	TRBJ1-2
CSVEPSRRTEAFF	TGCAGCGTTGAACCCTCTCGTCGCACTGAAGCTTTCTTT	NA	NA	13	TRBV29-1	TRBJ1-1
CSVPGQTYEQYF	TGCAGCGTCCCGGGACAGACCTACGAGCAGTACTTC	TRBD1	NA	12	TRBV29-1	TRBJ2-7
CASRPLGGLTEAFF	TGTGCCAGCAGACCCCTCGGGGGGCTTACTGAAGCTTTCTTT	NA	NA	14	TRBV6-5	TRBJ1-1
CASSQIGDHNEQFF	TGTGCCAGCAGCCAGATCGGGGATCACAATGAGCAGTTCTTC	NA	NA	14	TRBV5-4	TRBJ2-1
CASSEASIGGGKKAFF	TGTGCCAGCAGTGAAGCCTCTATTGGGGGAGGGAAGAAAGCTTTCTTT	NA	NA	16	TRBV6-1	TRBJ1-1
CASSFLAGGITDTQYF	TGCGCCAGCAGCTTCTTAGCGGGGGGAATCACAGATACGCAGTATTTT	TRBD2	NA	16	TRBV5-1	TRBJ2-3
CASSDSPTGGIYEQYF	TGTGCCAGTAGTGACTCACCGACAGGGGGCATCTACGAGCAGTACTTC	TRBD1	NA	16	TRBV19	TRBJ2-7
CASSGPYEQYF	TGTGCCAGTAGTGGCCCCTACGAGCAGTACTTC	NA	few	11	TRBV19	TRBJ2-7
CASSFEQNTEAFF	TGCGCCAGCAGCTTCGAACAGAACACTGAAGCTTTCTTT	NA	NA	13	TRBV5-1	TRBJ1-1
CASSVRQGSNEQFF	TGTGCCAGCAGCGTACGACAGGGTTCCAATGAGCAGTTCTTC	TRBD1	NA	14	TRBV9	TRBJ2-1
CASSLFGSNQPQHF	TGTGCCAGCAGCTTATTCGGGTCCAATCAGCCCCAGCATTTT	NA	NA	14	TRBV7-9	TRBJ1-5
CSVATITGTEAFF	TGCAGCGTTGCCACTATTACTGGAACTGAAGCTTTCTTT	NA	NA	13	TRBV29-1	TRBJ1-1
CAQGGANEKLFF	TGTGCCCAGGGTGGGGCTAATGAAAAACTGTTTTTT	NA	NA	12	TRBV30	TRBJ1-4
CASSPRDVAGGYGYTF	TGTGCCAGCTCACCCCGCGACGTTGCGGGGGGCTATGGCTACACCTTC	NA	NA	16	TRBV18	TRBJ1-2
CASSLYGGTPSGNTEAFF	TGTGCCAGCAGCTTGTACGGGGGGACCCCATCGGGGAACACTGAAGCTTTCTTT	NA	NA	18	TRBV5-5	TRBJ1-1
CASTRQENTEAFF	TGTGCCAGCACCCGACAGGAGAACACTGAAGCTTTCTTT	NA	many	13	TRBV6-5	TRBJ1-1
CASSVDGGDSQPQHF	TGTGCCAGCAGCGTAGATGGAGGGGACAGTCAGCCCCAGCATTTT	TRBD1	NA	15	TRBV9	TRBJ1-5
CASSENPVGGNQPQHF	TGTGCCAGCAGTGAAAATCCAGTAGGAGGGAATCAGCCCCAGCATTTT	NA	NA	16	TRBV6-1	TRBJ1-5
CASSFGFKDNSPLHF	TGTGCCAGCAGCTTCGGTTTCAAAGATAATTCACCCCTCCACTTT	NA	NA	15	TRBV11-2	TRBJ1-6
CASSLHRQVEAFF	TGTGCCAGCAGCTTGCACCGACAGGTGGAAGCTTTCTTT	NA	NA	13	TRBV11-2	TRBJ1-1
CASSSIGLAGAGELFF	TGCGCCAGCAGTTCAATTGGACTAGCGGGGGCCGGGGAGCTGTTTTTT	TRBD2	NA	16	TRBV5-1	TRBJ2-2
CASSLVNMNTEAFF	TGTGCCAGCAGTTTAGTAAACATGAACACTGAAGCTTTCTTT	NA	NA	14	TRBV28	TRBJ1-1
CASSPLTGTNSYEQYF	TGTGCCAGCAGTCCCCTGACAGGGACCAACTCCTACGAGCAGTACTTC	TRBD1	NA	16	TRBV27	TRBJ2-7
CASSSGDTYQPQHF	TGTGCCAGCAGCTCAGGGGACACATATCAGCCCCAGCATTTT	NA	NA	14	TRBV7-9	TRBJ1-5
CAWRQGSNTEAFF	TGTGCCTGGAGACAGGGGTCGAACACTGAAGCTTTCTTT	TRBD1	NA	13	TRBV30	TRBJ1-1
CASSWRAENTEAFF	TGTGCCAGCAGCTGGAGGGCGGAGAACACTGAAGCTTTCTTT	NA	NA	14	TRBV5-8	TRBJ1-1
CASMGAPSSYEQYF	TGTGCCAGCATGGGGGCTCCGAGCTCCTACGAGCAGTACTTC	NA	NA	14	TRBV28	TRBJ2-7
CASSPGLGTDTQYF	TGTGCCAGCAGCCCAGGACTTGGCACAGATACGCAGTATTTT	NA	NA	14	TRBV9	TRBJ2-3
CASSEAANTEAFF	TGTGCCAGCAGTGAGGCGGCGAACACTGAAGCTTTCTTT	NA	NA	13	TRBV6-4	TRBJ1-1
CASSSGTATLF	TGTGCCAGCAGTTCCGGGACAGCCACTCTATTC	TRBD1	few	11	TRBV28	TRBJ1-2
CASSLSPGQGTGELFF	TGTGCCAGCAGTCTCTCTCCGGGACAGGGGACCGGGGAGCTGTTTTTT	TRBD1	NA	16	TRBV27	TRBJ2-2
CASSYSDRTNEKLFF	TGTGCCAGCAGTTACTCGGACAGAACTAATGAAAAACTGTTTTTT	NA	few	15	TRBV6-5	TRBJ1-4
CASSDRQGGTYEQYF	TGCGCCAGCAGTGATCGACAGGGGGGAACCTACGAGCAGTACTTC	TRBD1	NA	15	TRBV10-2	TRBJ2-7
CASSSLNKNTEAFF	TGTGCCAGCAGCTCGTTGAACAAGAACACTGAAGCTTTCTTT	NA	NA	14	TRBV7-9	TRBJ1-1
CASSLGGENEQYF	TGTGCCAGCAGCTTAGGCGGGGAAAACGAGCAGTACTTC	NA	few	13	TRBV11-3	TRBJ2-7
CASSYPGKNIQYF	TGTGCCAGCAGCTACCCGGGAAAAAACATTCAGTACTTC	NA	few	13	TRBV5-4	TRBJ2-4
CASSWDRGNTEAFF	TGTGCCAGCAGCTGGGACAGGGGGAACACTGAAGCTTTCTTT	TRBD1	NA	14	TRBV7-9	TRBJ1-1
CASSRADGTVGEKLFF	TGCGCCAGCAGCCGAGCGGACGGGACAGTGGGGGAAAAACTGTTTTTT	TRBD1	NA	16	TRBV4-1	TRBJ1-4